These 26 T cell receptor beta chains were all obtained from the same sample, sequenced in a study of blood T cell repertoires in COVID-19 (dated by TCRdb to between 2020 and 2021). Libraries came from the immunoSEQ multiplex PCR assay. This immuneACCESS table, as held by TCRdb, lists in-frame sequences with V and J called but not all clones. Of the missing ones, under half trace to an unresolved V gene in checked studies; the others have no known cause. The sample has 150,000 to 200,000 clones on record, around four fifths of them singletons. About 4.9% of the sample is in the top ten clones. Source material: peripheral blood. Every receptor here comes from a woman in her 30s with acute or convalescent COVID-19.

The CDR3 DNA reads as TGCGCCAGCAGCTTGGCGGTAGCGGGAGCATTTGAGCAGTTCTTC. It translates to CASSLAVAGAFEQFF. V and J are TRBV5-1 and TRBJ2-1; 9 nucleotides agree with TRBD2. The CDR3 consists of 15 residues. The germline V gene encodes CDR1 SGHRS and CDR2 YFSETQ. V lost 0 bases to trimming and J lost 9 bases; unmatched junction nucleotides: 7.

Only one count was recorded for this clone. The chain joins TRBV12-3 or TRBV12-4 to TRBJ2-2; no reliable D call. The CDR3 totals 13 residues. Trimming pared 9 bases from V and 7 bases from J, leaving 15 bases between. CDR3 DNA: TGTGCCAGTTCGGTGATAGCCTTCGGGGAGCTGTTTTTT. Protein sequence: CASSVIAFGELFF.

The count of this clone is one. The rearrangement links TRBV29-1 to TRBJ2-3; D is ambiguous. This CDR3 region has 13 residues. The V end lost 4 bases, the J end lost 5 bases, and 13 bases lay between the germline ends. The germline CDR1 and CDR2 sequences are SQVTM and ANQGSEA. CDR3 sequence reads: CSVVPYRKDTQYF. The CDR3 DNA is TGCAGCGTTGTCCCTTACAGAAAAGATACGCAGTATTTT.

The CDR3 region is CASSQDRGNYGYTF. In nucleotides, the CDR3 is TGCGCCAGCAGCCAAGACAGGGGGAACTATGGCTACACCTTC. The V call is TRBV4-3, the J call TRBJ1-2; 7 nucleotides agree with TRBD1. The V gene's germline CDR1 is LGHNA and CDR2 YSLEER. This CDR3 spans 14 amino acids. With V trimmed by 0 bases and J by 2 bases, 0 bases remained unmatched.

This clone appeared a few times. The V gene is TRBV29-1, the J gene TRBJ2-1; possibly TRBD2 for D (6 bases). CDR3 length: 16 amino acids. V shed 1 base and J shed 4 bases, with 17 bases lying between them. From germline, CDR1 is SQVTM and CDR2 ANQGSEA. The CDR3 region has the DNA TGCAGCGTTGAAGCCGGGGGAGCATCAGTATACAATGAGCAGTTCTTC. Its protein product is CSVEAGGASVYNEQFF.

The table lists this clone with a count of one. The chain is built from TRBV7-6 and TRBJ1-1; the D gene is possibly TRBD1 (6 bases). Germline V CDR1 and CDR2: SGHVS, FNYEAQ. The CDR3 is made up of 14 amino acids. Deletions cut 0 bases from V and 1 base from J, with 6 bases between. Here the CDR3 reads CASSLARGNTEAFF. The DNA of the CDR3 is TGTGCCAGCAGCTTAGCCAGGGGGAACACTGAAGCTTTCTTT.

The CDR3 nucleotides read TGTGCCATCAGTGCCGGTAACACCGGGGAGCTGTTTTTT. Protein sequence: CAISAGNTGELFF. The rearrangement uses TRBV10-3 and TRBJ2-2, with unresolved D. Germline CDR1 and CDR2: ENHRY and SYGVKD. Between the trimmed V and J ends, which lost 4 bases and 2 bases, there was a span of 5 bases. CDR3 size: 13 residues.

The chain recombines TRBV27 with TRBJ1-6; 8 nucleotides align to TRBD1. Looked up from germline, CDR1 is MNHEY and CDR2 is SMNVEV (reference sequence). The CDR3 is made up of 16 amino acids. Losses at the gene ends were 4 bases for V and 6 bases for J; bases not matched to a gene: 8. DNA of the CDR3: TGTGCCAGCAGTTCCCGACAGGGGAGAGGTAATTCACCCCTCCACTTT. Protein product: CASSSRQGRGNSPLHF.

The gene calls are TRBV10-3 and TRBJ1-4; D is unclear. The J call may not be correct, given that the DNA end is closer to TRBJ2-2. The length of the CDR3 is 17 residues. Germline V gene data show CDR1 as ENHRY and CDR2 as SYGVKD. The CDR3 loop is CAISSSSPSSTNLELFF. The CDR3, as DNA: TGTGCCATCAGTAGTAGTAGCCCCAGCTCAACTAATTTGGAGCTGTTTTTT.

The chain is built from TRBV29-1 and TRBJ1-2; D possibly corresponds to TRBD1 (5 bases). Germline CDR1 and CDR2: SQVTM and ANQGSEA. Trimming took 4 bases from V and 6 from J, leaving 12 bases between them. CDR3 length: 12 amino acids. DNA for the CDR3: TGCAGCGTTGGGGGGGGAGTTAATGGCTACACCTTC. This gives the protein CSVGGGVNGYTF.

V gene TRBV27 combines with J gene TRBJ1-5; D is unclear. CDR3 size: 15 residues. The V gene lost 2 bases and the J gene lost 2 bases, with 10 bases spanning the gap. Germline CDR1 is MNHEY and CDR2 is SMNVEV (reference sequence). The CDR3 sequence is CASSLRSGGNQPQHF. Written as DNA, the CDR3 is TGTGCCAGCAGTTTAAGGTCCGGGGGCAATCAGCCCCAGCATTTT.

The CDR3 DNA follows: TGTGCCAGCAGTGTCCAGGGCCCGAACACTGAAGCTTTCTTT. Translating gives CASSVQGPNTEAFF. J is TRBJ1-1 and V is TRBV2, with D perhaps matching TRBD1 (5 bases). Trimming cost V 4 bases and J 1 base, with 10 bases left between them. CDR3 length equals 14 residues. Looked up from germline, CDR1 is SNHLY and CDR2 is FYNNEI.

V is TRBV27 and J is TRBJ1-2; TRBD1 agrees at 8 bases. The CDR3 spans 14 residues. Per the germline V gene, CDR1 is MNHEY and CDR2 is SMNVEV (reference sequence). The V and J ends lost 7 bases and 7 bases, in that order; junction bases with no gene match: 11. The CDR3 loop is CASNPSRGRGGYTF. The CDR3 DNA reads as TGTGCCAGCAACCCTTCCAGGGGGCGCGGTGGCTACACCTTC.

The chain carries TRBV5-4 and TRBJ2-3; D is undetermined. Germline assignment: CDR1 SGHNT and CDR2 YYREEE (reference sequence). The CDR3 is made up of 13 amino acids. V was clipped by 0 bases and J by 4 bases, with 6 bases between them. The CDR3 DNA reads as TGTGCCAGCAGCTTGGATAGAGCAGATACGCAGTATTTT. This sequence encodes CASSLDRADTQYF.

The CDR3 DNA sequence: TGTGCCAGCAGCCAAGACAGGGGGTCCACTGAAGCTTTCTTT. This gives the protein CASSQDRGSTEAFF. The chain combines TRBV4-2 with TRBJ1-1; TRBD1 matches 7 bases. The trim removed 0 bases at V and 4 bases at J, leaving 2 bases unmatched. Germline V lookup: CDR1 LGHNA, CDR2 YNFKEQ. CDR3 length equals 14 residues.

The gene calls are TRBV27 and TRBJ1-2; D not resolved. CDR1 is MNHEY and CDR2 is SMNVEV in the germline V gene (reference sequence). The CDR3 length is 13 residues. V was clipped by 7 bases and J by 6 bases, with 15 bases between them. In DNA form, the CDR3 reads TGTGCCAGCACCACGCCGGGAAGTCATGGCTACACCTTC. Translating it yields CASTTPGSHGYTF.

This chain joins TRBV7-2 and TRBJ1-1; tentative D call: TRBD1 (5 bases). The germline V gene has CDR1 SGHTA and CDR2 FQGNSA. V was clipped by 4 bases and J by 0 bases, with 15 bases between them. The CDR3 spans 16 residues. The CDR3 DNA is TGTGCCAGCAGCTCAATCCCGGGGGTCCTGAACACTGAAGCTTTCTTT. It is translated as CASSSIPGVLNTEAFF.

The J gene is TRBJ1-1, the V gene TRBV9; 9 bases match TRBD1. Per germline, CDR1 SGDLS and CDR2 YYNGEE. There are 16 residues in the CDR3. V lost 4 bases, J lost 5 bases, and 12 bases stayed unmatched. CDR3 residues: CASSPTFPGQGTEAFF. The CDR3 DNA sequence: TGTGCCAGCAGCCCCACATTTCCGGGACAGGGTACTGAAGCTTTCTTT.

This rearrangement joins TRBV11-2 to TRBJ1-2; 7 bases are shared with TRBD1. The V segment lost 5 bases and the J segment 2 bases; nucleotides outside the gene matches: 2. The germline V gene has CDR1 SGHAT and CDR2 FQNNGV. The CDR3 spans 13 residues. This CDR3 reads CASSQDRNYGYTF. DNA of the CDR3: TGTGCCAGCAGCCAGGACAGGAACTATGGCTACACCTTC.

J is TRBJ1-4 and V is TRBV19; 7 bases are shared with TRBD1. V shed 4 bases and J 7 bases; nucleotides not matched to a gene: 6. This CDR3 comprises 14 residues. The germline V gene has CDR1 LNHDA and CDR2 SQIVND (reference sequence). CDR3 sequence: CASSTGQNSEKLFF. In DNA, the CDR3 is TGTGCCAGTAGTACGGGACAGAATAGTGAAAAACTGTTTTTT. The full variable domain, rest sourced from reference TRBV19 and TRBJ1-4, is DGGITQSPKYLFRKEGQNVTLSCEQNLNHDAMYWYRQDPGQGLRLIYYSQIVNDFQKGDIAEGYSVSREKKESFPLTVTSAQKNPTAFYLCASSTGQNSEKLFFGSGTQLSVL.

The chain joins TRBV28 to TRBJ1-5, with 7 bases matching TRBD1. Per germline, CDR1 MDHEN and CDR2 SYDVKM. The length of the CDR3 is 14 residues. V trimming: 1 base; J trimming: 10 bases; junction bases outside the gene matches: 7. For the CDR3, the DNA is TGTGCCAGCAGTTTATCGGGCAGGGGGTCCCCCCAGCATTTT. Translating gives CASSLSGRGSPQHF.

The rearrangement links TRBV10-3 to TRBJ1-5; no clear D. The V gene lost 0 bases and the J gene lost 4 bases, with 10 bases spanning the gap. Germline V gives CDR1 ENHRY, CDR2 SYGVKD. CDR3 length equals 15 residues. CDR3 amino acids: CAISESLGVNQPQHF. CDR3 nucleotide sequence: TGTGCCATCAGTGAGTCGCTGGGAGTTAATCAGCCCCAGCATTTT.

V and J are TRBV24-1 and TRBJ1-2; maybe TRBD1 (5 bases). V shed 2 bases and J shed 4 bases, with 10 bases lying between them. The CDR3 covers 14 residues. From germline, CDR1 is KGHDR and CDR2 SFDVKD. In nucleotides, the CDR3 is TGTGCCACCAGTGATTGGTCAGGGCGCTATGGCTACACCTTC. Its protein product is CATSDWSGRYGYTF.

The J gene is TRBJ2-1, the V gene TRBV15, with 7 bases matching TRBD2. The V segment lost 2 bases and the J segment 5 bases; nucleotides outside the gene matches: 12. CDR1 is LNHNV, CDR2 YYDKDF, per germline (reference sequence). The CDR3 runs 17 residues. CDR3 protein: CATSRSLGGSPHNEQFF. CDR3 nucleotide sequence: TGTGCCACCAGCAGATCCCTAGGCGGGAGCCCCCACAATGAGCAGTTCTTC.

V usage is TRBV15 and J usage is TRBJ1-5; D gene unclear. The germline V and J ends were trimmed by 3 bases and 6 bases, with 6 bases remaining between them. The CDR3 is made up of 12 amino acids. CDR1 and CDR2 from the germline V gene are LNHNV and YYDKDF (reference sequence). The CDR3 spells CATSSRGQPQHF. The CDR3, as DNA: TGTGCCACCAGCAGTCGGGGTCAGCCCCAGCATTTT.

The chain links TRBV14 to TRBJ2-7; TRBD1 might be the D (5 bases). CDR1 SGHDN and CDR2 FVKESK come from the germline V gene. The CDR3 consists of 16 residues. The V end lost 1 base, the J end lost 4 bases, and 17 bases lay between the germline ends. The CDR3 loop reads CASSQGMTAGVYEQYF. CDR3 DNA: TGTGCCAGCAGCCAAGGTATGACAGCCGGAGTATACGAGCAGTACTTC.